One T cell receptor (beta chain) is described in this entry. The V gene's germline CDR1 is LNHDA and CDR2 SQIVND (reference sequence). The CDR3 covers 15 residues. V lost 5 bases to trimming and J lost 5 bases; unmatched junction nucleotides: 9. These data originate in a study of OX40 agonist ivuxolimab in advanced cancers. Libraries were prepared by immunoSEQ multiplex PCR; TCRdb keeps only in-frame clonotypes and omits some of them. The profile covers tens of thousands of clones, with roughly 84% appearing a single time and approximately 2% taken by the ten largest. The V and J genes are TRBV19 and TRBJ2-5; 9 nucleotides match TRBD2. The material sequenced was CD4+ or CD8+ T cells sorted from blood, taken in a trial of the OX40 agonist ivuxolimab. This receptor was obtained from an adult with an advanced solid tumor such as melanoma, head and neck, liver or kidney cancer. CDR3 DNA sequence: TGTGCCAGTAGTTCTAAGGGACTAGCTTTCGAGACCCAGTACTTC. Protein sequence: CASSSKGLAFETQYF.